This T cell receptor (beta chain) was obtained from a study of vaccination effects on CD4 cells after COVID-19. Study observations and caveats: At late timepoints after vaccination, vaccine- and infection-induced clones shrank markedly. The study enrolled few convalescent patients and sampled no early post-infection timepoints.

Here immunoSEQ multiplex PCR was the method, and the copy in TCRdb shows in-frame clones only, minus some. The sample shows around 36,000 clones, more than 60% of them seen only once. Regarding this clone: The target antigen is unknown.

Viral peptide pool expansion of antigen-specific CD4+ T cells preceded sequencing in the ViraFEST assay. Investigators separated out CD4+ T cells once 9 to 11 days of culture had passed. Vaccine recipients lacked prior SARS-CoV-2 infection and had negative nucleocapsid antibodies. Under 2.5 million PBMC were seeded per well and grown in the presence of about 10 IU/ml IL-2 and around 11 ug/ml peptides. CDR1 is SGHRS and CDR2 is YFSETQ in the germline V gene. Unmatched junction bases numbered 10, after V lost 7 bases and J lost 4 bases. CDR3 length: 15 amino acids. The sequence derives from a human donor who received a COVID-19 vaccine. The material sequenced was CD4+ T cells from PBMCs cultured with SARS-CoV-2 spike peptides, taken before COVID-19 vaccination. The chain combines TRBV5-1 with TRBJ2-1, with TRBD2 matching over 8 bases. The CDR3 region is CASQYSGTEYNEQFF. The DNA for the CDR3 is TGCGCCAGCCAGTATAGCGGGACGGAATACAATGAGCAGTTCTTC.